Below, 20 T cell receptor beta chains from the same sample are listed, as sequenced in a study of response to subunit inactivated influenza vaccine. From the RT-PCR reads, TCRdb called clonotypes with MiXCR, one entry per CDR3 protein. The data show about 540,000 distinct CDR3 sequences, approximately 20% seen once. These data also featured in a second study, about T cells expressing NK-cell markers. That study adds: Generation of TCR beta cDNA was performed by 5'RACE template switching incorporating UMIs.

Sequenced material: CD4+ T cells sorted from PBMCs, taken about 13 days after vaccination. The source of these receptors is a man in his fifties who received an inactivated influenza vaccine.

V is TRBV12-3 or TRBV12-4 and J is TRBJ2-7; D is ambiguous. The germline V and J ends were trimmed by 7 bases and 6 bases, with 16 bases remaining between them. This CDR3 is built from 13 residues. The CDR3 protein is CASNNKRVGEQYF. CDR3 nucleotides: TGTGCCAGCAACAACAAACGGGTCGGCGAGCAGTACTTC.

The J gene is TRBJ1-5, the V gene TRBV20-1; D gene uncertain. The length of the CDR3 is 13 residues. Trimming pared 6 bases from V and 1 base from J, leaving 10 bases between. The germline CDR1 and CDR2 sequences are DFQATT and SNEGSKA (reference sequence). The CDR3 spells CSAKRTSNQPQHF. As DNA, the CDR3 is TGCAGTGCCAAACGGACCAGCAATCAGCCCCAGCATTTT.

This clonotype has more than one count but fewer than ten. This rearrangement joins TRBV12-3 or TRBV12-4 to TRBJ2-1; D remains unclear. V was cut by 2 bases and J by 15 bases, with 20 bases left in between. The CDR3 spans 14 residues. In DNA, the CDR3 is TGTGCCAGCAGTTTAAGGAATTCTGGCCTTTCGGGGTTCTTC. It yields the protein CASSLRNSGLSGFF.

This chain connects TRBV7-6 to TRBJ1-4; D is possibly TRBD1 (5 bases). The germline V gene has CDR1 SGHVS and CDR2 FNYEAQ. This CDR3 region has 14 residues. V lost 6 bases and J 8 bases, leaving 16 bases between the germline ends. CDR3 amino acids: CASSTTTASEKLFF. As DNA, the CDR3 is TGTGCCAGCAGTACTACGACAGCCTCGGAAAAACTGTTTTTT.

V usage is TRBV7-2 and J usage is TRBJ2-1; D possibly corresponds to TRBD1 (6 bases). Germline CDR1 and CDR2: SGHTA and FQGNSA. The CDR3 runs 16 residues. V was shortened by 0 bases and J by 8 bases, with 17 bases between the two germline ends. CDR3 amino acids: CASSLAIVRGRHEQFF. CDR3 bases: TGTGCCAGCAGCTTAGCGATCGTCAGGGGTAGGCATGAGCAGTTCTTC.

This clonotype showed up many times. This rearrangement joins TRBV7-9 to TRBJ2-7; 7 nucleotides align to TRBD2. CDR3 size: 16 residues. V gave up 4 bases and J gave up 8 bases; unmatched junction bases: 17. Germline CDR1 SEHNR, CDR2 FQNEAQ (reference sequence). In nucleotides, the CDR3 is TGTGCCAGCAGCTACGGTGGGAGGGGTCATATTACGAAGCAGTACTTC. It yields the protein CASSYGGRGHITKQYF.

The table lists this clonotype with a few counts. V is TRBV15 and J is TRBJ2-3, with D tentatively TRBD1 (5 bases). The germline gives CDR1 LNHNV, CDR2 YYDKDF (reference sequence). This CDR3 spans 16 amino acids. Trimming pared 0 bases from V and 2 bases from J, leaving 12 bases between. DNA of the CDR3: TGTGCCACCAGCAGAGATGGGGCGGTATACACAGATACGCAGTATTTT. Amino acid sequence: CATSRDGAVYTDTQYF.

The genes are TRBV28 and TRBJ1-5, with no clear D. CDR3 length: 19 amino acids. Trimming stripped 4 bases from V and 1 base from J, with 23 bases between. Germline V gives CDR1 MDHEN, CDR2 SYDVKM. The CDR3 sequence is CASSSSWGRSVESNQPQHF. The CDR3 DNA reads as TGTGCCAGCAGTTCCTCTTGGGGTAGGTCGGTTGAGAGCAATCAGCCCCAGCATTTT.

In this sample, this clonotype turned up a few times. This sequence joins TRBV7-9 and TRBJ2-2; D may be TRBD1 (6 bases). Germline lookup yields CDR1 SEHNR and CDR2 FQNEAQ (reference sequence). Deletions cut 4 bases from V and 3 bases from J, with 12 bases between. The CDR3 consists of 15 residues. CDR3 loop: CASSWPRGDTGELFF. The CDR3 DNA sequence: TGTGCCAGCAGCTGGCCCAGGGGAGACACCGGGGAGCTGTTTTTT.

The CDR3: CASSTGTNNNEQFF. DNA for the CDR3: TGCGCCAGCAGCACCGGGACAAATAACAATGAGCAGTTCTTC. The rearrangement joins TRBV5-1 to TRBJ2-1, with D possibly matching TRBD1 (6 bases). CDR3 length equals 14 residues. The germline V and J ends were trimmed by 4 bases and 5 bases, with 13 bases remaining between them. Germline V gene sequence: CDR1 SGHRS, CDR2 YFSETQ.

This chain links TRBV4-3 with TRBJ1-5, with D tentatively TRBD1 (6 bases). CDR3 length equals 16 residues. Germline CDR1 is LGHNA and CDR2 is YSLEER. Deletions cut 0 bases from V and 2 bases from J, with 11 bases between. CDR3 bases: TGCGCCAGCAGCCAAGAATGGGCAGGGGGCAATCAGCCCCAGCATTTT. This translates into CASSQEWAGGNQPQHF.

Turning to this clonotype: Sequence at one end of the junction differs from germline and may be a read error. V usage is TRBV5-1 and J usage is TRBJ1-1; perhaps TRBD1 as D (6 bases). This CDR3 is 14 amino acids long. CDR1 is SGHRS and CDR2 is YFSETQ in the germline V gene. The CDR3: CASSPRTANTESFF. In DNA form, the CDR3 reads TGCGCCAGCAGCCCCCGGACAGCGAACACTGAATCTTTCTTT.

The chain recombines TRBV4-3 with TRBJ1-2, with D maybe TRBD1 (5 bases). Germline-derived CDR1 and CDR2 are LGHNA and YSLEER. Trimming pared 0 bases from V and 3 bases from J, leaving 14 bases between. The length of the CDR3 is 16 residues. The CDR3 protein is CASSQDRASFYYGYTF. DNA for the CDR3: TGCGCCAGCAGCCAAGACAGGGCGAGTTTTTACTATGGCTACACCTTC.

This clonotype was detected only once. V gene TRBV11-2 combines with J gene TRBJ1-1; 7 positions match TRBD1. The germline V gene has CDR1 SGHAT and CDR2 FQNNGV. The ends lost 4 bases at V and 3 bases at J; junction bases unmatched: 5. CDR3 size: 14 residues. The CDR3: CASSYRGVDTEAFF. In DNA form, the CDR3 reads TGTGCCAGCAGCTACAGGGGTGTCGACACTGAAGCTTTCTTT.

This clonotype turned up a few times. The V and J genes are TRBV12-3 or TRBV12-4 and TRBJ2-1, with D possibly being TRBD1 (6 bases). There are 16 residues in the CDR3. Trimming removed 3 bases at V and 4 bases at J, with 16 bases between. The CDR3 region is CASSLGALTTYNEQFF. The CDR3 DNA follows: TGTGCCAGCAGTTTGGGGGCTCTCACCACTTACAATGAGCAGTTCTTC.

This chain links TRBV18 with TRBJ1-3; D remains unclear. Per germline, CDR1 KGHSH and CDR2 LQKENI. V was clipped by 0 bases and J by 8 bases, with 8 bases between them. The CDR3 loop spans 13 amino acids. The CDR3 here is CASSPPNGDTIYF. Written as DNA, the CDR3 is TGTGCCAGCTCACCACCCAATGGGGACACCATATATTTT.

This clonotype came up many times. The CDR3 region has the DNA TGCGCCAGCAGCCAAGGGGAGTGGCGGGGCGCTGGCTATGGCTACACCTTC. Its protein is CASSQGEWRGAGYGYTF. J is TRBJ1-2 and V is TRBV4-1; D is perhaps TRBD1 (5 bases). The CDR3 is made up of 17 amino acids. The ends were cut back, 1 base at V and 4 bases at J, with 19 bases in the middle. From germline, CDR1 is MGHRA and CDR2 YSYEKL.

The chain joins TRBV19 to TRBJ2-4; 8 positions match TRBD1. CDR3 size: 14 residues. CDR1 and CDR2 from the germline V gene are LNHDA and SQIVND (reference sequence). Unmatched junction bases numbered 7, after V lost 6 bases and J lost 6 bases. The CDR3 is CASSPGQGRNIQYF. The CDR3 coding sequence is TGTGCCAGTAGCCCCGGACAGGGAAGAAACATTCAGTACTTC.

V is TRBV12-3 or TRBV12-4 and J is TRBJ1-3; 8 bases map to TRBD1. CDR3 length: 14 amino acids. V gave up 5 bases and J gave up 5 bases; unmatched junction bases: 5. The CDR3 sequence: CASSRRQGRNTIYF. DNA for the CDR3: TGTGCCAGCAGTCGAAGACAGGGGCGAAACACCATATATTTT.

The gene calls are TRBV28 and TRBJ1-1; D is unresolved. CDR3 length: 13 residues. Germline CDR1 and CDR2: MDHEN and SYDVKM. Trimming took off 4 bases at V and 1 base at J, with 7 bases between the two ends. The CDR3, as DNA: TGTGCCAGCAGTTCATTTCGGAACACTGAAGCTTTCTTT. This translates into CASSSFRNTEAFF.